The next 27 T cell receptor beta chains were all read from a single sample in a study of OX40 agonist ivuxolimab in advanced cancers. Produced via immunoSEQ multiplex PCR; TCRdb's table is partial and in-frame only. The sample holds approximately 100,000 clones, roughly 91% seen once. The sample in question was CD4+ or CD8+ T cells sorted from blood, obtained in a trial of the OX40 agonist ivuxolimab. These TCRs come from an adult with an advanced solid tumor such as melanoma, head and neck, liver or kidney cancer.

This rearrangement joins TRBV29-1 to TRBJ2-5, with D unresolved. Trimming cost V 6 bases and J 5 bases, with 16 bases left between them. The CDR3 loop spans 13 amino acids. Germline V gene sequence: CDR1 SQVTM, CDR2 ANQGSEA. The CDR3 here is CSVERGFGETQYF. The CDR3 DNA is TGCAGCGTGGAACGTGGGTTCGGGGAGACCCAGTACTTC.

This chain connects TRBV6-5 to TRBJ2-7, with D possibly matching TRBD1 (5 bases). CDR1 is MNHEY and CDR2 is SVGAGI in the germline V gene. This CDR3 is 15 amino acids long. Deletions cut 6 bases from V and 0 bases from J, with 15 bases between. The CDR3 nucleotides are TGTGCCAGCAGAATCTTCCAGGGCGACTCCTACGAGCAGTACTTC. It specifies CASRIFQGDSYEQYF.

V and J are TRBV5-5 and TRBJ2-1; 8 nucleotides agree with TRBD2. The V segment lost 0 bases and the J segment 7 bases; nucleotides outside the gene matches: 6. CDR3 length equals 15 residues. Germline V gene data show CDR1 as SGHKS and CDR2 as YYEKEE (reference sequence). The CDR3 DNA follows: TGTGCCAGCAGCTTGGGTGTTCGGGAGGGAAATGAGCAGTTCTTC. As protein: CASSLGVREGNEQFF.

The CDR3 here is CASSSDRPEKLFF. CDR3 in DNA: TGTGCCAGCTCAAGTGACAGACCTGAAAAACTGTTTTTT. This sequence joins TRBV18 and TRBJ1-4, with D perhaps matching TRBD1 (5 bases). CDR1 is KGHSH and CDR2 is LQKENI in the germline V gene. The length of the CDR3 is 13 residues. V gave up 5 bases and J gave up 7 bases, with 11 bases separating them.

The chain uses TRBV5-1 and TRBJ2-3; D is perhaps TRBD1 or TRBD2 (6 bases each). Germline lookup yields CDR1 SGHRS and CDR2 YFSETQ. The length of the CDR3 is 14 residues. The V end lost 0 bases, the J end lost 4 bases, and 9 bases lay between the germline ends. The CDR3: CASSLEGGPDTQYF. The DNA of the CDR3 is TGCGCCAGCAGCTTGGAGGGGGGCCCAGATACGCAGTATTTT.

The chain combines TRBV7-2 with TRBJ2-7, with D maybe TRBD2 (6 bases). Germline CDR1 is SGHTA and CDR2 is FQGNSA. This CDR3 has 15 residues. V was trimmed by 4 bases and J by 0 bases, leaving 13 bases between them. This chain's CDR3 is CASSSISGSSYEQYF. CDR3 DNA sequence: TGTGCCAGCAGCTCTATTAGCGGCAGCTCCTACGAGCAGTACTTC.

The J gene is TRBJ1-5, the V gene TRBV30; tentative D call: TRBD1 (6 bases). The CDR3 consists of 17 residues. Trimming pared 3 bases from V and 1 base from J, leaving 19 bases between. Per germline, CDR1 GTSNPN and CDR2 SVGIG (reference sequence). As DNA, the CDR3 is TGTGCCTGGAGCCCGGAACAGGGAACGGGAAGCAATCAGCCCCAGCATTTT. It encodes CAWSPEQGTGSNQPQHF.

This sequence joins TRBV2 and TRBJ1-1, with D possibly matching TRBD1 (6 bases). Germline V lookup: CDR1 SNHLY, CDR2 FYNNEI. V lost 8 bases and J lost 0, with 10 bases in between. The CDR3 extends over 13 amino acids. CDR3 DNA: TGTGCCAGCTGTGCAGGGGTGAACACTGAAGCTTTCTTT. Translated, it gives CASCAGVNTEAFF. Drawing the rest from reference TRBV2 and TRBJ1-1, the complete variable domain is EPEVTQTPSHQVTQMGQEVILRCVPISNHLYFYWYRQILGQKVEFLVSFYNNEISEKSEIFDDQFSVERPDGSNFTLKIRSTKLEDSAMYFCASCAGVNTEAFFGQGTRLTVV.

This clone was recorded a few times. The chain uses TRBV6-6 and TRBJ1-1; no clear D. The CDR3 totals 13 residues. Trimming shortened V by 8 bases and J by 5 bases, and 15 bases separated the two germline ends. CDR1 is MNHNY and CDR2 is SVGAGI in the germline V gene (reference sequence). CDR3 sequence (DNA): TGTGCCAGCGGGCGGTCCCTGGGGACTGAAGCTTTCTTT. This gives the protein CASGRSLGTEAFF.

The chain carries TRBV7-2 and TRBJ2-5, with D perhaps TRBD2 (6 bases). Between the trimmed V and J ends, which lost 2 bases and 7 bases, there was a span of 17 bases. CDR3 length equals 15 residues. CDR1 and CDR2 from the germline V gene are SGHTA and FQGNSA. Here the CDR3 DNA reads TGTGCCAGCAGCTTAACAGCGGGCCCCACTGGGACCCAGTACTTC. It encodes CASSLTAGPTGTQYF.

The chain employs TRBV27 and TRBJ2-7; 12 bases map to TRBD1. Germline V CDR1 and CDR2: MNHEY, SMNVEV (reference sequence). CDR3 length equals 14 residues. The V segment lost 2 bases and the J segment 6 bases; nucleotides outside the gene matches: 2. The CDR3 nucleotides are TGTGCCAGCAGTTTACAGGGACAGGGGGCCGAGCAGTACTTC. This translates into CASSLQGQGAEQYF.

The CDR3 DNA follows: TGTGCCAGCACCTCCATGGGGGGGGAGCAGTACTTC. Protein product: CASTSMGGEQYF. The chain employs TRBV25-1 and TRBJ2-7; 7 bases align to TRBD2. Germline loops: CDR1 MGHDK, CDR2 SYGVNS. Trimming removed 7 bases from V and 7 bases from J; junction bases left unmatched: 7. CDR3 size: 12 residues.

The rearrangement links TRBV28 to TRBJ2-5; TRBD1 or TRBD2 may be the D gene (6 bases each). The germline V gene has CDR1 MDHEN and CDR2 SYDVKM. The CDR3 sequence is 15 residues long. The V end lost 3 bases, the J end lost 4 bases, and 15 bases lay between the germline ends. CDR3 sequence (DNA): TGTGCCAGCAGTTTGATGGGGGGCTTGAGAGAGACCCAGTACTTC. Translating it yields CASSLMGGLRETQYF.

The chain uses TRBV7-2 and TRBJ2-7; 7 nucleotides align to TRBD1. Germline CDR1 SGHTA, CDR2 FQGNSA. V gave up 5 bases and J gave up 4 bases; unmatched junction bases: 8. This CDR3 is 14 amino acids long. DNA of the CDR3: TGTGCCAGCAGCGAGAAGGGGGCCTTTTACGAGCAGTACTTC. Translating gives CASSEKGAFYEQYF.

The V gene is TRBV19, the J gene TRBJ1-5; D unclear. The CDR3 covers 12 residues. Germline V CDR1 and CDR2: LNHDA, SQIVND (reference sequence). V was trimmed by 7 bases and J by 0 bases, leaving 4 bases between them. The CDR3 nucleotides are TGTGCCAGTACCGATAGCAATCAGCCCCAGCATTTT. Its protein product is CASTDSNQPQHF.

The V gene is TRBV7-3, the J gene TRBJ2-3; 8 bases agree with TRBD2. Unmatched junction bases numbered 9, after V lost 1 base and J lost 6 bases. Germline CDR1 and CDR2: SGHTA and FQGTGA. The CDR3 runs to 16 residues. The CDR3 protein is CASSLRTGGRGDTQYF. The CDR3 region has the DNA TGTGCCAGCAGCTTAAGGACGGGAGGGCGCGGGGATACGCAGTATTTT.

The J gene is TRBJ1-5, the V gene TRBV7-8; D not certain. Looked up from germline, CDR1 is SGHVS and CDR2 is FQNEAQ. With 1 base removed from V and 0 bases from J, the gap between germline ends came to 7 bases. CDR3 size: 15 residues. DNA for the CDR3: TGTGCCAGCAGCTTAGGGGAGCATAGCAATCAGCCCCAGCATTTT. Translation gives CASSLGEHSNQPQHF. Full variable domain (outside the CDR3, taken from reference TRBV7-8 and TRBJ1-5): GAGVSQSPRYKVAKRGQDVALRCDPISGHVSLFWYQQALGQGPEFLTYFQNEAQLDKSGLPSDRFFAERPEGSVSTLKIQRTQQEDSAVYLCASSLGEHSNQPQHFGDGTRLSIL.

V gene TRBV9 combines with J gene TRBJ2-2; no clear D. The CDR3 loop spans 12 amino acids. Trimming took 0 bases from V and 7 from J, leaving 4 bases between them. Germline V gene data show CDR1 as SGDLS and CDR2 as YYNGEE. The CDR3 protein is CASSVVFGELFF. The CDR3 DNA is TGTGCCAGCAGCGTAGTGTTCGGGGAGCTGTTTTTT. Using reference TRBV9 and TRBJ2-2 for the parts outside the CDR3, the full variable domain is DSGVTQTPKHLITATGQRVTLRCSPRSGDLSVYWYQQSLDQGLQFLIQYYNGEERAKGNILERFSAQQFPDLHSELNLSSLELGDSALYFCASSVVFGELFFGEGSRLTVL.

V usage is TRBV28 and J usage is TRBJ1-5, with D perhaps TRBD1 (6 bases). The CDR3 covers 15 residues. The V end lost 7 bases, the J end lost 2 bases, and 15 bases lay between the germline ends. The germline V gene has CDR1 MDHEN and CDR2 SYDVKM. The CDR3 spells CASKVPGDGNQPQHF. The CDR3 bases are TGTGCCAGCAAGGTGCCAGGGGATGGCAATCAGCCCCAGCATTTT. Full variable domain (remainder filled in from reference TRBV28 and TRBJ1-5): DVKVTQSSRYLVKRTGEKVFLECVQDMDHENMFWYRQDPGLGLRLIYFSYDVKMKEKGDIPEGYSVSREKKERFSLILESASTNQTSMYLCASKVPGDGNQPQHFGDGTRLSIL.

The J gene is TRBJ1-2, the V gene TRBV4-1; D unclear. The CDR3 spans 10 residues. CDR1 and CDR2 from the germline V gene are MGHRA and YSYEKL. With 7 bases removed from V and 7 bases from J, the gap between germline ends came to 7 bases. The CDR3 sequence is CASISGGYTF. The CDR3 DNA reads TGCGCCAGCATCTCTGGTGGCTACACCTTC.

This clone was seen a single time. The chain links TRBV19 to TRBJ2-1; 7 bases agree with TRBD1. CDR1 is LNHDA, CDR2 SQIVND, per germline (reference sequence). J lost 8 bases, V lost 4 bases, and 14 bases had no gene match. This CDR3 has 16 amino acids. This chain's CDR3 is CASSTRQGSPWHEQFF. CDR3 coding DNA: TGTGCCAGTAGTACGCGACAGGGTTCTCCCTGGCATGAGCAGTTCTTC.

V is TRBV10-3 and J is TRBJ2-7; no definite D call. V dropped 3 bases and J dropped 3 bases, with 18 bases sitting between them. This CDR3 region has 16 residues. Per germline, CDR1 ENHRY and CDR2 SYGVKD. CDR3 amino acids: CAISDRDGRRLYEQYF. The CDR3 coding sequence is TGTGCCATCAGTGACCGAGATGGGCGACGGCTCTACGAGCAGTACTTC.

The V and J genes are TRBV5-8 and TRBJ2-7; 7 bases agree with TRBD2. V dropped 0 bases and J dropped 3; count of bases not matched to a gene: 3. The CDR3 runs to 14 residues. CDR1 and CDR2 from the germline V gene are SGHTS and YDEGEE. CDR3 coding DNA: TGTGCCAGCAGCTTGGGACTAGCTAACTACGAGCAGTACTTC. Amino acids: CASSLGLANYEQYF. Filled out from reference TRBV5-8 and TRBJ2-7, the complete variable domain reads EAGVTQSPTHLIKTRGQQATLRCSPISGHTSVYWYQQALGLGLQFLLWYDEGEERNRGNFPPRFSGRQFPNYSSELNVNALELEDSALYLCASSLGLANYEQYFGPGTRLTVT.

V usage is TRBV7-2 and J usage is TRBJ2-3; no firm D call. CDR1 and CDR2 from the germline V gene are SGHTA and FQGNSA. Trimming removed 5 bases at V and 2 bases at J, with 11 bases between. The CDR3 is made up of 14 amino acids. CDR3 sequence: CASSRTDDTDTQYF. In nucleotides, the CDR3 is TGTGCCAGCAGCCGAACGGACGACACAGATACGCAGTATTTT.

CDR3: CASSSRTGANTEAFF. CDR3 bases: TGTGCCAGCAGTTCCCGGACAGGAGCGAACACTGAAGCTTTCTTT. This chain links TRBV6-5 with TRBJ1-1; 7 bases are a match to TRBD1. Germline-derived CDR1 and CDR2 are MNHEY and SVGAGI. Trimming cost V 4 bases and J 1 base; bases outside gene matches: 6. The CDR3 has 15 residues.

The chain is built from TRBV18 and TRBJ2-2, with TRBD2 matching over 8 bases. Germline lookup yields CDR1 KGHSH and CDR2 LQKENI. V lost 0 bases, J lost 5 bases, and 5 bases stayed unmatched. The CDR3 is made up of 16 amino acids. CDR3 protein: CASSPPSGSRTGELFF. In DNA, the CDR3 is TGTGCCAGCTCACCACCGAGCGGGAGCCGGACCGGGGAGCTGTTTTTT.

The rearrangement uses TRBV6-6 and TRBJ1-3; D is possibly TRBD1 (5 bases). This CDR3 comprises 16 residues. The germline gives CDR1 MNHNY, CDR2 SVGAGI (reference sequence). Trimming stripped 5 bases from V and 0 bases from J, with 14 bases between. The CDR3 region has the DNA TGTGCCAGCAGTCGGAGCAGGGAGTACTCTGGAAACACCATATATTTT. Translation gives CASSRSREYSGNTIYF.